This T cell receptor (beta chain) came from a study of early stage breast cancer tumors. Study at large: About 10-fold was the mean read coverage per sample.

J was trimmed by 7 bases and V by 3 bases; bases with no gene match: 2. This CDR3 is built from 12 residues. Germline-derived CDR1 and CDR2 are MNHNS and SASEGT. Sequenced by immunoSEQ multiplex PCR; TCRdb stores in-frame clones only, minus some. Among tens of thousands of clones listed, around two thirds were seen once. This clone was counted only a few times. The target antigen is unknown. Broader study findings: Compared with adjacent normal breast tissue, tumors showed 2.5 to 3-fold greater T cell density and higher clonality. Commonly generated sequences made up most enriched TCRB sequences shared between patients. Chain pairing and CD4, CD8 or FOXP3 expression were not captured.

This chain uses TRBV6-1 with TRBJ1-2, with TRBD1 identical over 7 bases. Material for sequencing was blood. The TCR comes from a person in their fifties with breast cancer. The CDR3 DNA reads TGTGCCAGCAGTGAGGGGACAGCTGGCTACACCTTC. Its translation: CASSEGTAGYTF.